This T cell receptor (beta chain) was captured by sequencing in a study of blood T cells in healthy people across ages (dated by TCRdb to between 2015 and 2016). Regarding the complete study: Template switching captured roughly one uniquely barcoded TCR beta cDNA molecule per two T cells in model experiments. Using deep sequencing normalized with unique cDNA molecular identifiers, the study measured how TCR beta repertoire diversity changes with age. For two donors (one aged 18 to 29 and one aged 80 or older), the study analyzed two additional independent replicas of 1 million unique cDNA reads from the same blood draw. To avoid experimental bias, donors of different ages were distributed randomly across sequencing lanes. The donors were split into four age groups: young (average about 16 years), middle-aged (39), aged (62) and long-lived (approximately 89).

The junction shows trimming of 2 bases on V and 6 bases on J, and the gene matches do not reach 10 bases of it. Including the terminal cysteine and phenylalanine, the CDR3 comprises 17 residues. Just CDR3 DNA is preserved here, 51 bases in frame from base 1. Systemically healthy Caucasian individuals from Russia, 39 in total and aged about 6 to 100 years, were included as donors. Ten milliliters of peripheral blood were drawn from each donor into EDTA-treated Vacutainer tubes. Ficoll-Paque density-gradient centrifugation was used to isolate PBMCs, with at least 7 million per sample. Trizol reagent was used to extract total RNA from the PBMCs, yielding at least 5.5 micrograms per sample. The percentages of naive CD45RAhigh/CD27high T cells were determined by flow cytometry on a PBMC aliquot from every donor. This clonotype was counted between two and nine times. This receptor's antigen is unknown. One base away there is no much larger clone; base qualities are not given.

General conclusions and limits of the study: Since profiling was done on bulk unsorted PBMCs, naive and antigen-experienced compartments could not be conclusively compared. The long-lived group showed more naive CD4+ T cells, fewer expanded clones and increased TCR diversity than the aged group, suggesting age selection. There was a strong correlation between observed TCR beta diversity and the percentage of naive T cells measured by flow cytometry. As age increased, observed TCR beta diversity per million T cells dropped in a roughly linear way, and a significant reduction was already evident by age 40. Total diversity estimates from one million sequenced T cells were considered lower bounds and underestimates. Donor CMV infection status was unknown, potentially confounding age-related changes in expanded clonotypes.

Library preparation used 5' RACE. This sample was sequenced with an Illumina HiSeq 2500. A second PCR of roughly 7 to 12 cycles was performed with a sample-barcoded 5' primer and a J-beta primer mix. A template-switch 5' adaptor carrying 12 random nucleotides introduced a unique molecular identifier onto each TCR beta cDNA molecule. Each sample yielded at least 2.5 million CDR3-containing paired-end reads. First-strand cDNA was synthesized from all RNA with the Mint cDNA synthesis kit, primed by a TRBC-specific oligonucleotide. Following uracil-DNA glycosylase treatment, all cDNA underwent a first 18-cycle PCR with the universal primers M1SS and BC2_uni_R. The authors' analysis ran thus. Normalization of each sample was performed by random selection of 1 million high-quality reads, each carrying a distinct molecular identifier. Instead of being binned into consensus sequences, reads that shared molecular identifiers were thrown out. MiTCR, run with a Q25 quality threshold and the strictest error-elimination algorithm, handled CDR3 identification, clonotype clustering and error correction. Lower-bound total TCR beta diversity was estimated with a nonparametric unseen species model using Euler transformation. TCRdb itself trimmed the public reads at Q25 with fastp, ran MiXCR and retained productive beta chains. CDR3 protein sequences are deduplicated, and each keeps its most common genes and DNA. These V and J calls are TCRdb output, not the study's own analysis. The sample contains about 590,000 distinct CDR3 sequences, 25% to 35% of them found a single time. Together, the top ten hold 15% to 19% of the sample.

The sequence came from a woman of 80 years or more in good health. The source material was blood. The chain is encoded by TRBV12-3 or TRBV12-4 joined to TRBJ2-3; 11 middle bases align to TRBD2. The nucleotide sequence reads TGTGCCAGCAGTTTAAGACTAGCGGGGAGGAGAACGGATACGCAGTATTTT. Its coded protein is CASSLRLAGRRTDTQYF.